The T cell receptor beta chain described here comes from a study of T cell responses to AZD1222 COVID-19 vaccine. CDR3 length equals 15 residues. V dropped 0 bases and J dropped 1 base, with 7 bases sitting between them. Germline CDR1 reads MNHEY; CDR2 reads SVGAGI. Some clones are missing from TCRdb's copy, which holds only in-frame ones; the method was immunoSEQ multiplex PCR. The profile covers over 75,000 clones, with 80% to 90% appearing a single time and approximately 3.6% taken by the ten largest. The receptor comes from an adult who received the AZD1222 COVID-19 vaccine. The genes are TRBV6-5 and TRBJ1-3; D is unclear. The starting material was peripheral blood, obtained 28 days after the second AZD1222 dose. Written as DNA, the CDR3 is TGTGCCAGCAGTTACTCGATCGTTTCTGGAAACACCATATATTTT. Translating gives CASSYSIVSGNTIYF.